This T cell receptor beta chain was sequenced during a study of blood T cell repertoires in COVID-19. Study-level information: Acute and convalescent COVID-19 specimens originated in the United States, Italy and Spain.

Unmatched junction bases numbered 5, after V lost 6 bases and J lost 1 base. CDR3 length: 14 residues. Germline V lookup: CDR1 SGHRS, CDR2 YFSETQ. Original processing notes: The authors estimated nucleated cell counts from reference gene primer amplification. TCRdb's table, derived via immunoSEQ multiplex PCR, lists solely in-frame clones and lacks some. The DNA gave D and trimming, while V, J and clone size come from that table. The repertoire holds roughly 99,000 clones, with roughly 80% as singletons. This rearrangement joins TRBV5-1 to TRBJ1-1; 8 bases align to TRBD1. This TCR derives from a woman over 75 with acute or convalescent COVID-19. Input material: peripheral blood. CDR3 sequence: CASNRGAANTEAFF. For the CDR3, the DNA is TGCGCCAGCAACAGGGGGGCGGCGAACACTGAAGCTTTCTTT.